The 32 T cell receptor delta chains presented below share a single source sample, sequenced in a study of γδ T cells in repeated Plasmodium falciparum infection. Bulk repertoires came from Vgamma9/Vdelta2+ or Vdelta2-negative gammadelta T cells flow-sorted from PBMC. TCRdb called clones anew from the multiplex PCR reads with CATT. The table lists 85,000 to 90,000 delta-chain clones, more than 1.4% of them singletons, with 9% in the top ten. The sequencing input was gamma-delta T cells from blood. The receptors derive from a pool of human donors (malaria-infected and uninfected, not separated).

As for this clone: TCRdb has a much larger clone's protein, which differs at residue 11 from the translation of this DNA, likely because of a read error; what is shown is the protein translated from the DNA. The chain combines TRDV1 with TRDJ1; 7 bases are shared with TRDD3. TCRdb records no J gene; here it was assigned by comparing the DNA to germline. The CDR3 extends over 17 amino acids. V trimming: 2 bases; J trimming: 5 bases; junction bases outside the gene matches: 14. Germline-derived CDR1 and CDR2 are TSWWSYY and QGS. This CDR3 is CALGEYSLGYCRDKLIF. Written as DNA, the CDR3 is TGTGCTCTTGGGGAATACAGCCTGGGATACTGCCGGGATAAACTCATCTTT.

A few counts support this clone. A single base is all that separates this from a far larger clone, so a read error is likely. Distinct nucleotide sequences in the sample also encode this CDR3. CDR3 loop: CALGEPPSGGDTRGRGTDKLIF. The CDR3 DNA sequence: TGTGCTCTTGGGGAACCCCCTTCGGGGGGGGATACGCGCGGACGAGGGACCGATAAACTCATCTTT. The rearrangement uses TRDV1 and TRDJ1, with 10 bases fitting TRDD3. The J gene is absent in TCRdb and was assigned here via DNA matching to germline. The germline V gene encodes CDR1 TSWWSYY and CDR2 QGS. This CDR3 has 22 residues. V dropped 1 base and J dropped 2; count of bases not matched to a gene: 22.

This clone was observed many times. The chain has TRDV1 and TRDJ1; D may be TRDD3 (6 bases). This CDR3 has 19 amino acids. Germline V gives CDR1 TSWWSYY, CDR2 QGS. V lost 2 bases, J lost 4 bases, and 26 bases lay in between. CDR3 bases: TGTGCTCTTGGGGAATTTTCGTCCATGGCTGGGGATGTTGGCGATAAACTCATCTTT. Translated: CALGEFSSMAGDVGDKLIF.

This clone has more than one count but fewer than ten. This DNA's translation differs at residue 14 from TCRdb's protein, which comes from a much larger clone; a read error is likely, and the protein shown is translated from the DNA. The gene calls are TRDV1 and TRDJ3; a possible D gene is TRDD3 (6 bases). Germline matching of the DNA provided the J gene here, since TCRdb leaves it blank. This CDR3 region has 19 residues. CDR1 TSWWSYY and CDR2 QGS come from the germline V gene. The CDR3, as DNA: TGTGCTCTTGGGAAGCCCTGGGGCCTCAGCTCCTGGGACGCCCGACAGATGTTTTTC. Encoded protein: CALGKPWGLSSWDARQMFF.

As for this clone: The TCRdb protein, from a much larger clone, departs from this DNA's translation at residue 6, likely by read error; the protein shown derives from the DNA. In DNA form, the CDR3 reads TGTGCTCTTGGGGTCAGCAGGTCCACCGATAAACTCATCTTT. This sequence encodes CALGVSRSTDKLIF. This rearrangement joins TRDV1 to TRDJ1; the D is unclear. Trimming stripped 4 bases from V and 1 base from J, with 10 bases between. Germline V gives CDR1 TSWWSYY, CDR2 QGS. This CDR3 spans 14 amino acids.

This clone has just a few counts. TCRdb has a much larger clone's protein, which differs at residue 15 from the translation of this DNA, likely because of a read error; what is shown is the protein translated from the DNA. The chain uses TRDV2 and TRDJ3; 8 positions match TRDD3. The CDR3 has 20 amino acids. Germline CDR1 GEAIGNYY, CDR2 EKD. For the CDR3, the DNA is TGTGCCTGTGACACCGGGAAACTGGGGGGAAGCTCCTGGGACGCCCGACAGATGTTTTTC. Translated: CACDTGKLGGSSWDARQMFF.

On this clone: The mismatch at residue 10 between this DNA's translation and the TCRdb protein of a much larger clone likely reflects a read error; the protein shown is translated from the DNA. The chain couples TRDV1 to TRDJ1; 9 bases agree with TRDD3. TCRdb supplies no J gene; here it was assigned by aligning the nucleotide sequence to germline. Trimming cost V 4 bases and J 0 bases; bases outside gene matches: 21. Germline assignment: CDR1 TSWWSYY and CDR2 QGS. This CDR3 has 21 residues. The DNA for the CDR3 is TGTGCTCTTGGGGGACGCCTCCACCTGTCACTGGGGGAAAAATACACCGATAAACTCATCTTT. Residues: CALGGRLHLSLGEKYTDKLIF.

About this clone: The protein TCRdb gives is from a much larger clone and does not agree with this DNA's translation at residue 13, likely a read error; the protein shown here comes from the DNA. The rearrangement uses TRDV1 and TRDJ1; perhaps TRDD3 as D (5 bases). The J gene, absent from TCRdb, was called here by matching the DNA to germline. Trimming took off 1 base at V and 1 base at J, with 28 bases between the two ends. The V gene's germline CDR1 is TSWWSYY and CDR2 QGS. This CDR3 spans 21 amino acids. CDR3 protein: CALGEPQRHSERAYATDKLIF. DNA for the CDR3: TGTGCTCTTGGGGAACCCCAAAGACATTCCGAGAGGGCATACGCCACCGATAAACTCATCTTT.

As for this clone: This DNA's translation differs at residue 6 from TCRdb's protein, which comes from a much larger clone; a read error is likely, and the protein shown is translated from the DNA. J is TRDJ3 and V is TRDV2, with 9 bases aligning to TRDD3. In the absence of a J gene in TCRdb, the DNA was matched to germline to assign it here. This CDR3 has 22 amino acids. J gave up 0 bases and V 2 bases, and 16 bases lay outside the gene matches. Germline CDR1 is GEAIGNYY and CDR2 is EKD. CDR3 amino acids: CACDIPPRTGGLLSWDTRQMFF. DNA of the CDR3: TGTGCCTGTGACATCCCACCCCGTACTGGGGGACTACTCTCCTGGGACACCCGACAGATGTTTTTC.

In its sample, this clone was seen a few times. TCRdb's entry gives the protein of a much larger clone, which mismatches this DNA's translation at residue 14, likely from a read error; the protein reported here is translated from the DNA. V usage is TRDV2 and J usage is TRDJ1; 9 bases fit TRDD3. The V gene's germline CDR1 is GEAIGNYY and CDR2 EKD. This CDR3 is built from 17 residues. The CDR3: CACNYLGDQGYTDRLIF. Here the CDR3 DNA reads TGTGCCTGTAACTATCTGGGGGATCAAGGGTACACCGATAGACTCATCTTT.

There are a few counts of this clone. For this DNA, TCRdb reports the protein of a much larger clone, which diverges at residue 12, most likely from a read error; the protein presented here is translated directly from the DNA. The chain joins TRDV2 to TRDJ1; a possible D gene is TRDD3 (5 bases). Here the J gene was assigned by germline matching of the DNA, as TCRdb has none. The germline CDR1 and CDR2 sequences are GEAIGNYY and EKD. V lost 0 bases and J lost 9, with 19 bases in between. The CDR3 length is 15 residues. The CDR3 DNA is TGTGCCTGTGACACCGTAGGGAGAAAAGGGGGTGAACTCATCTTT. It codes for CACDTVGRKGGELIF.

This clone was found a few times. The translation of this DNA and the TCRdb protein of a much larger clone differ at residue 8, probably owing to a read error; the protein shown here is translated from the DNA. This chain joins TRDV1 and TRDJ2; D perhaps matches TRDD3 (5 bases). The J gene was not available in TCRdb and was assigned here by matching the DNA to germline segments. The CDR3 spans 23 residues. The V and J ends lost 4 bases and 0 bases respectively, with 33 bases between them. Per the germline V gene, CDR1 is TSWWSYY and CDR2 is QGS. The CDR3 region has the DNA TGTGCTCTTGGGGCCCTAACCTCCCTCGGAGGCCTTAGGGGGTTAGCTTTGACAGCACAACTCTTCTTT. It encodes CALGALTSLGGLRGLALTAQLFF.

In its sample, this clone was seen many times. This chain uses TRDV1 with TRDJ1; TRDD3 might be the D (8 bases). The ends were cut back, 3 bases at V and 2 bases at J, with 37 bases in the middle. The CDR3 has 23 amino acids. Germline V gives CDR1 TSWWSYY, CDR2 QGS. The DNA of the CDR3 is TGTGCTCTTGGGGATCCACCGTTTCCTACGAAGTGGGGGATTGGGGGGTTAACCGATAAACTCATCTTT. Residues: CALGDPPFPTKWGIGGLTDKLIF.

With regard to this clone: The protein given by TCRdb reflects a much larger clone and differs at residue 7 from this DNA's translation, likely from a read error; the protein shown is the DNA's translation. The J gene is TRDJ1, the V gene TRDV3, with 9 bases that match TRDD3. Because TCRdb records no J gene, it was assigned here through a match of the DNA to germline. The junction had 26 bases not matched to a gene; V was cut back by 3 bases and J by 0 bases. From germline, CDR1 is TVYSNPD and CDR2 GDNSRS (reference sequence). The CDR3 covers 21 residues. CDR3 coding DNA: TGTGCCTTCCCTGATACCCGACTGGGGGACCCAAATCACTCGTACACCGATAAACTCATCTTT. Protein product: CAFPDTRLGDPNHSYTDKLIF.

This clone was seen a few times. A read error is likely here: a far larger clone is one base away. Other nucleotide sequences in the sample specify the same CDR3. Here the CDR3 reads CACDTLDWNELYTDKLIF. Here the CDR3 DNA reads TGTGCCTGCGACACTCTGGACTGGAATGAGCTATACACCGATAAACTCATCTTT. This chain connects TRDV2 to TRDJ1; tentative D call: TRDD3 (5 bases). Here the J gene was assigned by germline matching of the DNA, as TCRdb has none. Germline lookup yields CDR1 GEAIGNYY and CDR2 EKD. This CDR3 is built from 18 residues.

This clone was seen more than once but under ten times. TCRdb pairs this DNA with a much larger clone's protein that differs at residue 9, likely a read error; the protein shown was translated from the DNA. This rearrangement joins TRDV2 to TRDJ1, with TRDD3 as a possible D gene (6 bases). Per germline, CDR1 GEAIGNYY and CDR2 EKD. This CDR3 is built from 16 residues. The ends were cut back, 4 bases at V and 5 bases at J, with 22 bases in the middle. CDR3 in amino acids: CACEPGARCGRDKLIF. The CDR3 DNA reads as TGTGCCTGTGAACCTGGGGCCAGATGTGGGAGAGATAAACTCATCTTT.

Comments on this clone: TCRdb shows a much larger clone's protein in place of this DNA's translation, and the two differ at residue 5, likely through a read error; the protein shown is translated from the DNA. The chain employs TRDV1 and TRDJ1; no clear D. The CDR3 sequence is 14 residues long. The germline V gene encodes CDR1 TSWWSYY and CDR2 QGS. The germline V and J ends were trimmed by 3 bases and 0 bases, with 8 bases remaining between them. This CDR3 reads CALGDLGYTDKLIF. In nucleotides, the CDR3 is TGTGCTCTTGGGGATCTAGGTTACACCGATAAACTCATCTTT.

This clone was observed a handful of times. Translating this DNA gives a protein that differs at residue 7 from the TCRdb one, which belongs to a much larger clone; a read error is likely, and the protein shown is this translation. The J gene is TRDJ1, the V gene TRAV14/DV4; the match to TRDD3 covers 10 bases. Germline CDR1 and CDR2: TSDPSYG and QGSYDQQN (reference sequence). The CDR3 extends over 19 amino acids. V gave up 0 bases and J gave up 10 bases; unmatched junction bases: 20. The CDR3 DNA is TGTGCAATGAGAGAGGGTAATTCTCGTTACTGGGGGATCCCGCGGGGACTCATCTTT. It translates to CAMREGNSRYWGIPRGLIF.

With respect to this clone: This DNA's translation differs at residue 16 from TCRdb's protein, which comes from a much larger clone; a read error is likely, and the protein shown is translated from the DNA. The chain combines TRDV1 with TRDJ1; 7 bases match TRDD3. TCRdb lists no J gene, so it was determined here by aligning the DNA to germline. The CDR3 extends over 20 amino acids. From germline, CDR1 is TSWWSYY and CDR2 QGS. The CDR3 DNA reads TGTGCTCTTGGGGAACCCTTATACGATTTGGGGGACCTTTACACCGGTAAACTCATCTTT. This sequence encodes CALGEPLYDLGDLYTGKLIF.

This clone has ten or more counts. This DNA's translation differs at residue 16 from TCRdb's protein, which comes from a much larger clone; a read error is likely, and the protein shown is translated from the DNA. The V and J genes are TRDV1 and TRDJ1; 7 positions agree with TRDD3. Looked up from germline, CDR1 is TSWWSYY and CDR2 is QGS. This CDR3 contains 17 residues. This CDR3 reads CALGEELGLRATDKLTF. Here the CDR3 DNA reads TGTGCTCTTGGGGAAGAACTGGGGCTTAGGGCCACCGATAAACTCACCTTT.

This clone turned up a few times. This DNA's translation and the protein TCRdb lists, from a much larger clone, do not match at residue 3, likely due to a read error; the protein shown is translated from the DNA. The genes are TRDV1 and TRDJ1; TRDD3 matches at 11 bases. As TCRdb names no J gene, one was assigned here on the basis of a DNA match to germline. Per germline, CDR1 TSWWSYY and CDR2 QGS. The CDR3 length is 15 residues. The V and J ends lost 10 bases and 5 bases, in that order; junction bases with no gene match: 12. The CDR3 region has the DNA TGTGCTCCCGATGGGGGATACGCGTTGCGGGATAAACTCATCTTT. Its protein product is CAPDGGYALRDKLIF.

A remark on this clone: The protein recorded in TCRdb matches a much larger clone and deviates from this DNA's translation at residue 5, suggesting a read error; the protein here is obtained by translating the DNA. This chain uses TRDV1 with TRDJ1; tentative D call: TRDD3 (5 bases). TCRdb carries no J gene annotation; the J gene was assigned here by matching the DNA with germline. CDR1 is TSWWSYY and CDR2 is QGS in the germline V gene. This CDR3 spans 20 amino acids. The V end lost 4 bases, the J end lost 0 bases, and 27 bases lay between the germline ends. The chain's CDR3 is CALGGLSLFWVNGNTDKLIF. The CDR3 DNA reads TGTGCTCTTGGGGGACTATCGTTATTCTGGGTAAACGGTAACACCGATAAACTCATCTTT.

The table lists this clone with many counts. TCRdb's listed protein matches a much larger clone and diverges from this DNA's translation at residue 3, likely through a read error; the protein shown comes from the DNA. The chain is built from TRDV3 and TRDJ1; D ambiguous. Germline V gene data show CDR1 as TVYSNPD and CDR2 as GDNSRS (reference sequence). This CDR3 has 18 amino acids. V lost 5 bases, J lost 0 bases, and 28 bases lay in between. CDR3 DNA sequence: TGTGCCCTTTACGGTCCCAGCCGTCCATCGTCGTACACCGATAAACTCATCTTT. Amino acid sequence: CALYGPSRPSSYTDKLIF.

This clone showed up just a few times. The TCRdb protein, from a much larger clone, departs from this DNA's translation at residue 8, likely by read error; the protein shown derives from the DNA. This chain uses TRDV2 with TRDJ1; the D is unclear. Assignment of the J gene here rests on matching the DNA to germline, because TCRdb gives none. Deletions cut 3 bases from V and 3 bases from J, with 22 bases between. The CDR3 loop spans 17 amino acids. CDR1 GEAIGNYY and CDR2 EKD come from the germline V gene. Here the CDR3 DNA reads TGTGCCTGTGACGCGTTAACTGCTCTGCGCCCGGCCGATAAACTCATCTTT. It encodes CACDALTALRPADKLIF.

This sequence joins TRDV1 and TRDJ2, with 11 bases that match TRDD3. TCRdb carries no J gene annotation; the J gene was assigned here by matching the DNA with germline. The trim removed 3 bases at V and 6 bases at J, leaving 15 bases unmatched. CDR1 is TSWWSYY and CDR2 is QGS in the germline V gene. CDR3 length: 19 amino acids. CDR3 in amino acids: CALGDFYGRLGDNPAQLFF. The CDR3 nucleotides are TGTGCTCTTGGGGACTTTTACGGAAGACTGGGGGATAACCCAGCACAACTCTTCTTT.

This clone was counted between two and nine times. This is likely an artifact of a read error, given a far larger clone one base away. Within the sample, other DNA sequences also encode this same CDR3. The gene calls are TRDV2 and TRDJ1, with TRDD3 matching 8 bases. No J segment appears in TCRdb, so it was assigned here by matching the sequence to germline. This CDR3 spans 17 amino acids. V lost 3 bases to trimming and J lost 0 bases; unmatched junction nucleotides: 11. Germline-derived CDR1 and CDR2 are GEAIGNYY and EKD. CDR3 sequence (DNA): TGTGCCTGTGACCTCTGGGGGAGCCGTCTGTACACCGATAAACTCATCTTT. Protein product: CACDLWGSRLYTDKLIF.

Points on this clone: Given a far larger clone just one base away, this is likely a sequencing read error. The same CDR3 also results from other DNA sequences found in this sample. V is TRDV1 and J is TRDJ1; 10 bases fit TRDD3. The J gene was not available in TCRdb and was assigned here by matching the DNA to germline segments. The CDR3 contains 25 residues. Germline lookup yields CDR1 TSWWSYY and CDR2 QGS. The CDR3 spells CALGEPRTYQNWGMPRWTYTDKLIF. In DNA, the CDR3 is TGCGCTCTTGGGGAACCTAGGACCTACCAGAACTGGGGGATGCCTCGGTGGACATACACCGATAAACTCATCTTT.

Concerning this clone itself: The mismatch at residue 10 between this DNA's translation and the TCRdb protein of a much larger clone likely reflects a read error; the protein shown is translated from the DNA. The chain carries TRDV1 and TRDJ1; 9 bases are shared with TRDD3. The CDR3 totals 24 residues. Per the germline V gene, CDR1 is TSWWSYY and CDR2 is QGS. Germline trimming cut 2 bases from V and 1 base from J; bases unmatched to any gene: 29. The CDR3 spells CALGEKGLRGSPFWGIPLTDKLIF. The CDR3 DNA is TGTGCTCTTGGGGAAAAGGGGTTACGAGGCTCCCCGTTCTGGGGGATCCCGCTCACCGATAAACTCATCTTT.

With regard to this clone: The TCRdb protein, from a much larger clone, departs from this DNA's translation at residue 18, likely by read error; the protein shown derives from the DNA. J is TRDJ3 and V is TRDV2, with 11 bases fitting TRDD3. In the absence of a J gene in TCRdb, the DNA was matched to germline to assign it here. The length of the CDR3 is 24 residues. Germline V gene data show CDR1 as GEAIGNYY and CDR2 as EKD. For the CDR3, the DNA is TGTGCCTGTGACACCGTCAAACCAGCCCAGCTGGGGGATACACGCTCCTGGGGCACCCGACAGATGTTTTTC. Translation gives CACDTVKPAQLGDTRSWGTRQMFF.

This clone was found many times. The same CDR3 arises from other DNA sequences in this sample as well. This rearrangement joins TRDV1 to TRDJ1; TRDD2 matches at 7 bases. The ends lost 4 bases at V and 0 bases at J; junction bases unmatched: 11. The CDR3 runs 17 residues. The germline V gene encodes CDR1 TSWWSYY and CDR2 QGS. The CDR3 reads CALGAAFLFAHTDKLIF. The CDR3 DNA is TGTGCTCTTGGGGCGGCCTTCCTTTTCGCACACACCGATAAACTCATCTTT.

This sequence joins TRDV1 and TRDJ1; 8 bases fit TRDD3. Since TCRdb gives no J gene, matching the DNA to germline was used here to assign it. The V and J ends lost 5 bases and 0 bases, in that order; junction bases with no gene match: 11. The CDR3 length is 17 residues. The germline gives CDR1 TSWWSYY, CDR2 QGS. The CDR3 sequence: CALGKGGTGGYTDKLIF. CDR3 sequence (DNA): TGTGCTCTTGGGAAGGGAGGTACTGGGGGGTACACCGATAAACTCATCTTT.

For this clone: TCRdb has a much larger clone's protein, which differs at residue 6 from the translation of this DNA, likely because of a read error; what is shown is the protein translated from the DNA. The chain employs TRDV1 and TRDJ1, with 12 bases aligning to TRDD3. The J gene was not available in TCRdb and was assigned here by matching the DNA to germline segments. The germline CDR1 and CDR2 sequences are TSWWSYY and QGS. CDR3 size: 22 residues. The V gene end was trimmed by 1 base and the J gene end by 2 bases; junction bases not matched to a gene: 20. The CDR3 DNA is TGTGCTCTTGGGGAACCTATAGCTCGAGCTCTAACTGGGGGATACCAAACCGATAAACTCATCTTT. Encoded protein: CALGEPIARALTGGYQTDKLIF.